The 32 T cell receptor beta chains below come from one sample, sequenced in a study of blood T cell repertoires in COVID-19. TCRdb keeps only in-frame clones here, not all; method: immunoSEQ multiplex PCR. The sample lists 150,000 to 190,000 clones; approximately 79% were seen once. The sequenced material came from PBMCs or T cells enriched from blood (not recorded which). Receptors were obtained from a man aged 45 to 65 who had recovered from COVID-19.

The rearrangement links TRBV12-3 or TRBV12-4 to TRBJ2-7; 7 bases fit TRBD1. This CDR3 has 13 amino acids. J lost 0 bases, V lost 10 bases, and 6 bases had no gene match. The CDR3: CAIRKGASYEQYF. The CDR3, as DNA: TGTGCCATCCGGAAGGGGGCCTCCTACGAGCAGTACTTC.

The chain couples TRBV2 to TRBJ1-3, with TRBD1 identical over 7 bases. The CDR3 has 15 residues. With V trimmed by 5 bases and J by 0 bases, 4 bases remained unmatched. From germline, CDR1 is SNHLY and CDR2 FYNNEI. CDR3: CASSKGTVSGNTIYF. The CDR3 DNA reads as TGTGCCAGCAGTAAAGGGACAGTCTCTGGAAACACCATATATTTT.

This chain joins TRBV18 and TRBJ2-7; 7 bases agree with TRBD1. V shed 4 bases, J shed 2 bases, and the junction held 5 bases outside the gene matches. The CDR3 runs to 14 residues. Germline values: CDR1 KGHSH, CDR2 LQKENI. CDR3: CASSRTGPTYEQYF. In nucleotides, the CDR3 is TGTGCCAGCTCACGGACAGGTCCAACCTACGAGCAGTACTTC.

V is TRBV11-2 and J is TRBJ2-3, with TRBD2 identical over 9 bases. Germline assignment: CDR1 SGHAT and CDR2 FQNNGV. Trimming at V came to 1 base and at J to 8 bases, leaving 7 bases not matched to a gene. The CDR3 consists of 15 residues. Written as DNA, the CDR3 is TGTGCCAGCAGCTTAGTGGCGGGGGGGCCTGTTACGCAGTATTTT. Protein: CASSLVAGGPVTQYF.

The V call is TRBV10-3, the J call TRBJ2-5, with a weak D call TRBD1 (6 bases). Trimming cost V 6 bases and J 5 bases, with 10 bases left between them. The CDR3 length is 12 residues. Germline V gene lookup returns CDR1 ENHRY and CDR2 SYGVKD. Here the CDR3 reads CAISTGRETQYF. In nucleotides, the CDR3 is TGTGCCATCAGCACAGGGCGGGAGACCCAGTACTTC.

The CDR3 sequence is CASSGDRALTGELFF. The DNA for the CDR3 is TGTGCCAGTAGTGGAGACAGGGCCCTTACCGGGGAGCTGTTTTTT. The chain recombines TRBV19 with TRBJ2-2; 7 positions match TRBD1. Germline V gene data show CDR1 as LNHDA and CDR2 as SQIVND (reference sequence). With 5 bases clipped from V and 5 bases from J, the junction kept 8 bases outside the gene matches. The CDR3 is 15 residues long.

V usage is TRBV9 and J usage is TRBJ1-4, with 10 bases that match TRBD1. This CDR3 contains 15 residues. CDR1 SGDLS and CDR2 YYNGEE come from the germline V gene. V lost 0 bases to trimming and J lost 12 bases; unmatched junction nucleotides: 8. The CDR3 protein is CASSVEGTGVRELFF. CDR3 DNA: TGTGCCAGCAGCGTAGAGGGGACAGGGGTTCGGGAACTGTTTTTT. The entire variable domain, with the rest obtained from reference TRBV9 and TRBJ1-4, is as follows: DSGVTQTPKHLITATGQRVTLRCSPRSGDLSVYWYQQSLDQGLQFLIQYYNGEERAKGNILERFSAQQFPDLHSELNLSSLELGDSALYFCASSVEGTGVRELFFGSGTQLSVL.

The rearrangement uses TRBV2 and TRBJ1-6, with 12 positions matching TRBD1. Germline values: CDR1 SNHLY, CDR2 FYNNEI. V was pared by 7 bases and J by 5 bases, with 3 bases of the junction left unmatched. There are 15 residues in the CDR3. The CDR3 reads CASTRDRGHNSPLHF. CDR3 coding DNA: TGTGCCAGCACCAGGGACAGGGGGCATAATTCACCCCTCCACTTT.

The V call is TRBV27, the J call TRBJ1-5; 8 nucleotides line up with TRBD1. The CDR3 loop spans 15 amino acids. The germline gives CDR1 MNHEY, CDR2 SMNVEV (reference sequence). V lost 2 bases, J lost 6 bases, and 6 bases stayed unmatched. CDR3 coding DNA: TGTGCCAGCAGTTTAGGGGCAGGGGGCTTTCAGCCCCAGCATTTT. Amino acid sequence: CASSLGAGGFQPQHF.

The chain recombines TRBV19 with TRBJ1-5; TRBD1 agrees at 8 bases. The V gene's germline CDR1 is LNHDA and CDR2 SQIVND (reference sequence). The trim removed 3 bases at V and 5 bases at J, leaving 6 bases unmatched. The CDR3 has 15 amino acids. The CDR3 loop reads CASSMGQARDQPQHF. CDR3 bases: TGTGCCAGTAGTATGGGACAGGCCCGAGATCAGCCCCAGCATTTT.

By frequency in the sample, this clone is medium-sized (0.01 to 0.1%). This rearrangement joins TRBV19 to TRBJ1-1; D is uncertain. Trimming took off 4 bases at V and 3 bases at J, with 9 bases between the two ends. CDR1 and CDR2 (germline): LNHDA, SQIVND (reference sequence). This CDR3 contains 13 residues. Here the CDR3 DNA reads TGTGCCAGTAGTACCGACACCTACACTGAAGCTTTCTTT. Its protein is CASSTDTYTEAFF.

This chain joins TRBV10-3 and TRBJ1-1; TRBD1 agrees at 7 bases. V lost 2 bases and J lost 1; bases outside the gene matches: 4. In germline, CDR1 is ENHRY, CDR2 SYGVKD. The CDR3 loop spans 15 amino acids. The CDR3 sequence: CAISERAGGNTEAFF. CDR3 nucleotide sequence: TGTGCCATCAGTGAGAGGGCAGGGGGGAACACTGAAGCTTTCTTT.

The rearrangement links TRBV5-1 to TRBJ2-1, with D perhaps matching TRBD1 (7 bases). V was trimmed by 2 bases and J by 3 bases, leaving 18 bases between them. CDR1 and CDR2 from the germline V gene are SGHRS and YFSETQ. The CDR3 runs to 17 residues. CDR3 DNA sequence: TGCGCCAGCAGCTTTGGAGGGGGCCCGGAAAGCTACAATGAGCAGTTCTTC. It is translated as CASSFGGGPESYNEQFF.

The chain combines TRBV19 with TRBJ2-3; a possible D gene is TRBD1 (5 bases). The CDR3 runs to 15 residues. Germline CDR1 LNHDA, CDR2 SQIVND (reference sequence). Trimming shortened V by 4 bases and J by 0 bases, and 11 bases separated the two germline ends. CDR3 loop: CASSTDTTSTDTQYF. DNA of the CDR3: TGTGCCAGTAGTACGGACACCACTAGCACAGATACGCAGTATTTT.

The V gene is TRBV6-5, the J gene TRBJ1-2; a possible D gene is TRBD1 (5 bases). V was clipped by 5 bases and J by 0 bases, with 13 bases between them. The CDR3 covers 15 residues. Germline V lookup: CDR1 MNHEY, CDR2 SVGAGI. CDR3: CASSRDRLANYGYTF. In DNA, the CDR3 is TGTGCCAGCAGTAGAGACAGACTAGCTAACTATGGCTACACCTTC.

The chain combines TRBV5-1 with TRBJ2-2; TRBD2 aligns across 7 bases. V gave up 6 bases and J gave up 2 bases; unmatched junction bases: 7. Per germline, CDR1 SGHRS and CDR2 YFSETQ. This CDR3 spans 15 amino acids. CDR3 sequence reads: CASTVGTTNTGELFF. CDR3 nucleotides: TGCGCCAGCACGGTGGGGACTACAAACACCGGGGAGCTGTTTTTT.

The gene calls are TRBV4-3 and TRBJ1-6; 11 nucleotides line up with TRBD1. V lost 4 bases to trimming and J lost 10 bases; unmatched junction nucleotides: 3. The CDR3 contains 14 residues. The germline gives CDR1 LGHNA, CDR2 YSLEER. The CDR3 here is CASSLDRGRSPLHF. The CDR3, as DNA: TGCGCCAGCAGCCTGGACAGGGGGCGATCACCCCTCCACTTT.

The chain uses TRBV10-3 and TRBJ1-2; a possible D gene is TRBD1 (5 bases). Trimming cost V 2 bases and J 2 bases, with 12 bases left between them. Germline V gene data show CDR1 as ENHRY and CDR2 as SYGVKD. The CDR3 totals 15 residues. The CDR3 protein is CAISEEQALNYGYTF. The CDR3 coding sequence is TGTGCCATCAGTGAGGAACAGGCGCTAAACTATGGCTACACCTTC.

As DNA, the CDR3 is TGTGCCAGTAGTATCCTGGCACAGCAGCCCCAGCATTTT. It yields the protein CASSILAQQPQHF. The chain joins TRBV19 to TRBJ1-5; D gene unclear. In germline, CDR1 is LNHDA, CDR2 SQIVND (reference sequence). The CDR3 contains 13 residues. V shed 3 bases and J shed 7 bases, with 10 bases lying between them.

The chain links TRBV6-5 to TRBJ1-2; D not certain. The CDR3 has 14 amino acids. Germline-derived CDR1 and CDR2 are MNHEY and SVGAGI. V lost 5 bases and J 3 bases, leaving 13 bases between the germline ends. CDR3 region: CASSPPGWHYGYTF. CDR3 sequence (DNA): TGTGCCAGCAGTCCCCCGGGGTGGCACTATGGCTACACCTTC.

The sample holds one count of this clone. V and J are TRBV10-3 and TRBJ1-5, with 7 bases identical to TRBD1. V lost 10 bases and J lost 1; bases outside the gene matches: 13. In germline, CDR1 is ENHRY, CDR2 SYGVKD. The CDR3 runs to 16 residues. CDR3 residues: CARELTRGPSNQPQHF. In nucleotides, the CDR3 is TGTGCCAGAGAACTGACAAGGGGGCCCAGCAATCAGCCCCAGCATTTT.

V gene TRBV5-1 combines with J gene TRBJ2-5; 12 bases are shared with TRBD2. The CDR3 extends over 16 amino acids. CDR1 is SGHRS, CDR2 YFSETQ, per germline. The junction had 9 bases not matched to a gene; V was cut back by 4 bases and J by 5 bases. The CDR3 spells CASSPASGGAWETQYF. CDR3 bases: TGCGCCAGCAGCCCGGCTAGCGGGGGGGCCTGGGAGACCCAGTACTTC.

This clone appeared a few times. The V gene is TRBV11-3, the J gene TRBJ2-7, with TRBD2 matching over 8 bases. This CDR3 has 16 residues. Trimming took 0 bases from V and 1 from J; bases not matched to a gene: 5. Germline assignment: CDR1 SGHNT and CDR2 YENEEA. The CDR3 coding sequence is TGTGCCAGCAGCTTAGAGGCGGGGGGCGGTTCCTACGAGCAGTACTTC. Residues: CASSLEAGGGSYEQYF.

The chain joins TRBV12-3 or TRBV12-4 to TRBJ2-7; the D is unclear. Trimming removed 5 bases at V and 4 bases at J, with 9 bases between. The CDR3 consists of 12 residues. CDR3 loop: CASSLSWYEQYF. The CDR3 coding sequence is TGTGCCAGCAGTCTGAGTTGGTACGAGCAGTACTTC.

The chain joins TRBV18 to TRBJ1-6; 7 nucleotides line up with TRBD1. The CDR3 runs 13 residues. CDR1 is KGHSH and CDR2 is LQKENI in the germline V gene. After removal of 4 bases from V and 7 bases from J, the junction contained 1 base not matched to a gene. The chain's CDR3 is CASSQGANSPLHF. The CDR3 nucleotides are TGTGCCAGCTCACAGGGGGCCAATTCACCCCTCCACTTT. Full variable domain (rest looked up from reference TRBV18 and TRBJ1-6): NAGVMQNPRHLVRRRGQEARLRCSPMKGHSHVYWYRQLPEEGLKFMVYLQKENIIDESGMPKERFSAEFPKEGPSILRIQQVVRGDSAAYFCASSQGANSPLHFGNGTRLTVT.

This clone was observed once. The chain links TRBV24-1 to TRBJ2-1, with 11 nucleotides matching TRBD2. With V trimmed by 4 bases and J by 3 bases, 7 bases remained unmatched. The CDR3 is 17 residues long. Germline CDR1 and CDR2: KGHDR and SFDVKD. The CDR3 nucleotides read TGTGCCACCAGTGACTCGACTAGCGGGGTGTACTACAATGAGCAGTTCTTC. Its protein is CATSDSTSGVYYNEQFF.

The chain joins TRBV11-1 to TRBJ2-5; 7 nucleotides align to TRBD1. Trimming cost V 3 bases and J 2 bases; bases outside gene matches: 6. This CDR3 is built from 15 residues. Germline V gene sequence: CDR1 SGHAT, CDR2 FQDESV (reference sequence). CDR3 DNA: TGTGCCAGCAGCTTGACCCCGGGACAGCAAGAGACCCAGTACTTC. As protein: CASSLTPGQQETQYF.

The CDR3 region has the DNA TGTGCCAGTGGCCGGGGACAGGTTAATCAGCCCCAGCATTTT. It encodes CASGRGQVNQPQHF. This chain connects TRBV19 to TRBJ1-5; TRBD1 agrees at 8 bases. The germline V gene has CDR1 LNHDA and CDR2 SQIVND (reference sequence). J lost 4 bases, V lost 8 bases, and 7 bases had no gene match. This CDR3 has 14 residues.

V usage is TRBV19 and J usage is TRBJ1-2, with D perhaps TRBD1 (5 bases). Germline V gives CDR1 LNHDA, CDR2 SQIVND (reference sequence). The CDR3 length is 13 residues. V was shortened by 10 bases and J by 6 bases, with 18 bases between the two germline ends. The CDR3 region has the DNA TGTGCCACCTCCAAGGGGAGGATGGATGGCTACACCTTC. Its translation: CATSKGRMDGYTF.

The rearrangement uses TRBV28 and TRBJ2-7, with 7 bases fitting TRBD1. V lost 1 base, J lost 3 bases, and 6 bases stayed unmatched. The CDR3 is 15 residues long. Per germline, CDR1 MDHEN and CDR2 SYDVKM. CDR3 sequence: CASSLLTGTRYEQYF. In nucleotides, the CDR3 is TGTGCCAGCAGTTTATTGACAGGGACACGCTACGAGCAGTACTTC.

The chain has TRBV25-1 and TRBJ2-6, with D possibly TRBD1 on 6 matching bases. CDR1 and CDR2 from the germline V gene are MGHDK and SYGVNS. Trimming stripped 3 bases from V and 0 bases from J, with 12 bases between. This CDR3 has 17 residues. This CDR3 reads CASSEHQGSSGANVLTF. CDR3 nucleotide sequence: TGTGCCAGCAGTGAGCACCAGGGGTCCTCTGGGGCCAACGTCCTGACTTTC.

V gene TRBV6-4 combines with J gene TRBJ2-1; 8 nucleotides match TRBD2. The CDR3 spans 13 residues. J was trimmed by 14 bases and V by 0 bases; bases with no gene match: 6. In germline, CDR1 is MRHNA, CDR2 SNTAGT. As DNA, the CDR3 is TGTGCCAGCAGTGACTCCGACGGGGGGGCGGAGTTCTTC. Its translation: CASSDSDGGAEFF.